Below are 27 T cell receptor beta chains sequenced from a single sample in a study of cytomegalovirus exposure and HLA in healthy donors. Method: immunoSEQ multiplex PCR; TCRdb's copy keeps in-frame clones and lacks some. This sample has some 270,000 clones, with roughly 85% found just once. Source material: PBMCs. The receptors here all came from a woman under 30 in good health and CMV-seronegative.

The rearrangement links TRBV29-1 to TRBJ2-3; no clear D. V lost 1 base and J 8 bases, leaving 16 bases between the germline ends. CDR3 length: 14 amino acids. Germline CDR1 reads SQVTM; CDR2 reads ANQGSEA. Written as DNA, the CDR3 is TGCAGCGTTGAAGGGGCCCCGCTGCCGCTTACGCAGTATTTT. This codes for CSVEGAPLPLTQYF.

This chain joins TRBV10-3 and TRBJ2-4, with a possible D match to TRBD2 (6 bases). Germline V gene lookup returns CDR1 ENHRY and CDR2 SYGVKD. CDR3 length equals 16 residues. V was trimmed by 5 bases and J by 3 bases, leaving 17 bases between them. CDR3 DNA: TGTGCCATCAGTCGGGGGACGGTTTCCGGCAAAAACATTCAGTACTTC. Translation: CAISRGTVSGKNIQYF.

This clone has a single count. The V gene is TRBV11-2, the J gene TRBJ2-7; possibly TRBD1 for D (5 bases). The germline gives CDR1 SGHAT, CDR2 FQNNGV. The CDR3 is made up of 16 amino acids. The ends were cut back, 0 bases at V and 3 bases at J, with 15 bases in the middle. The CDR3 here is CASSLEGRVTYYEQYF. CDR3 DNA: TGTGCCAGCAGCTTAGAGGGCAGGGTCACGTACTACGAGCAGTACTTC.

The chain combines TRBV4-1 with TRBJ2-5; TRBD1 matches at 9 bases. V shed 3 bases, J shed 4 bases, and the junction held 3 bases outside the gene matches. Germline V CDR1 and CDR2: MGHRA, YSYEKL. The CDR3 runs 14 residues. This CDR3 is CASSQATGGETQYF. The CDR3 DNA is TGCGCCAGCAGCCAGGCGACAGGGGGAGAGACCCAGTACTTC.

The chain employs TRBV18 and TRBJ1-6; no clear D. Germline lookup yields CDR1 KGHSH and CDR2 LQKENI. The V and J ends lost 0 bases and 0 bases respectively, with 6 bases between them. The CDR3 is 16 amino acids. For the CDR3, the DNA is TGTGCCAGCTCACCACCAGGGAGCTCCTATAATTCACCCCTCCACTTT. Encoded protein: CASSPPGSSYNSPLHF.

This chain connects TRBV18 to TRBJ2-7; D is possibly TRBD2 (6 bases). Germline CDR1 is KGHSH and CDR2 is LQKENI. Trimming removed 6 bases at V and 1 base at J, with 10 bases between. The CDR3 runs to 13 residues. This CDR3 reads CASSVGGSYEQYF. CDR3 nucleotides: TGTGCCAGCTCGGTGGGGGGATCCTACGAGCAGTACTTC. Looking up the rest from reference TRBV18 and TRBJ2-7 gives the full variable domain: NAGVMQNPRHLVRRRGQEARLRCSPMKGHSHVYWYRQLPEEGLKFMVYLQKENIIDESGMPKERFSAEFPKEGPSILRIQQVVRGDSAAYFCASSVGGSYEQYFGPGTRLTVT.

A single count supports this clone. This sequence joins TRBV5-1 and TRBJ2-1; 8 nucleotides match TRBD1. This CDR3 has 15 residues. The trim removed 1 base at V and 6 bases at J, leaving 6 bases unmatched. CDR1 and CDR2 (germline): SGHRS, YFSETQ. As DNA, the CDR3 is TGCGCCAGCAGCTTGAGTGACAGGGGCCCCAATGAGCAGTTCTTC. Translating it yields CASSLSDRGPNEQFF.

CDR3 in DNA: TGTGCCAGCAGCGCACAGGGGCAAGAGACCCAGTACTTC. Amino acids: CASSAQGQETQYF. The chain carries TRBV11-3 and TRBJ2-5; TRBD1 agrees at 7 bases. In germline, CDR1 is SGHNT, CDR2 YENEEA. J was trimmed by 2 bases and V by 5 bases; bases with no gene match: 2. This CDR3 spans 13 amino acids.

This clone was detected once. The chain is built from TRBV6-5 and TRBJ1-1, with D possibly matching TRBD1 (6 bases). The V gene's germline CDR1 is MNHEY and CDR2 SVGAGI. The CDR3 spans 14 residues. V was trimmed by 7 bases and J by 1 base, leaving 13 bases between them. The CDR3 is CASNTKGGNTEAFF. The CDR3 coding sequence is TGTGCCAGCAATACAAAAGGGGGGAACACTGAAGCTTTCTTT.

J is TRBJ2-7 and V is TRBV28, with D possibly matching TRBD1 (5 bases). Trimming removed 2 bases at V and 3 bases at J, with 11 bases between. The CDR3 has 14 residues. CDR1 is MDHEN, CDR2 SYDVKM, per germline. CDR3 sequence: CASSLPHRYYEQYF. CDR3 nucleotides: TGTGCCAGCAGTTTACCCCACAGGTACTACGAGCAGTACTTC.

The chain links TRBV4-1 to TRBJ2-3; TRBD2 aligns across 12 bases. Germline assignment: CDR1 MGHRA and CDR2 YSYEKL. The CDR3 consists of 16 residues. Germline trimming cut 4 bases from V and 4 bases from J; bases unmatched to any gene: 6. The CDR3 region has the DNA TGCGCCAGCAGCCGCTCCGGACTAGCGGGGTCAGATACGCAGTATTTT. This sequence encodes CASSRSGLAGSDTQYF.

The gene calls are TRBV2 and TRBJ1-3; TRBD1 matches 7 bases. The CDR3 totals 17 residues. The V gene's germline CDR1 is SNHLY and CDR2 FYNNEI. V gave up 3 bases and J gave up 0 bases; unmatched junction bases: 8. CDR3 bases: TGTGCCAGCAGTGACCTTGGCAGGGGGATCTCTGGAAACACCATATATTTT. Translating it yields CASSDLGRGISGNTIYF. Complete variable domain (other parts from reference TRBV2 and TRBJ1-3): EPEVTQTPSHQVTQMGQEVILRCVPISNHLYFYWYRQILGQKVEFLVSFYNNEISEKSEIFDDQFSVERPDGSNFTLKIRSTKLEDSAMYFCASSDLGRGISGNTIYFGEGSWLTVV.

This clone was seen only once. The CDR3 loop is CASDRGSSYNEQFF. CDR3 sequence (DNA): TGTGCCAGCGACAGGGGGAGCTCCTACAATGAGCAGTTCTTC. V gene TRBV5-6 combines with J gene TRBJ2-1; 9 bases line up with TRBD1. The length of the CDR3 is 14 residues. V was clipped by 7 bases and J by 0 bases; unmatched bases: 2. From germline, CDR1 is SGHDT and CDR2 YYEEEE.

The CDR3 sequence is CASSGGTSGSYEQYF. Here the CDR3 DNA reads TGTGCCAGCAGTGGCGGGACTAGCGGGAGCTACGAGCAGTACTTC. The V gene is TRBV6-5, the J gene TRBJ2-7; 14 nucleotides line up with TRBD2. The CDR3 covers 15 residues. From germline, CDR1 is MNHEY and CDR2 SVGAGI. V lost 5 bases and J lost 3; bases outside the gene matches: 3.

This rearrangement joins TRBV27 to TRBJ2-1, with TRBD2 matching 13 bases. V shed 6 bases and J 10 bases; nucleotides not matched to a gene: 6. The CDR3 is made up of 14 amino acids. Germline CDR1 MNHEY, CDR2 SMNVEV (reference sequence). CDR3 DNA sequence: TGTGCCAGCAGAGGACTAGCGGGAGCGTGGGAGCAGTTCTTC. Protein sequence: CASRGLAGAWEQFF.

V usage is TRBV27 and J usage is TRBJ1-2; D is perhaps TRBD1 (5 bases). The CDR3 has 15 amino acids. Per germline, CDR1 MNHEY and CDR2 SMNVEV (reference sequence). V was shortened by 2 bases and J by 0 bases, with 10 bases between the two germline ends. CDR3 in amino acids: CASSLEPGPNYGYTF. Written as DNA, the CDR3 is TGTGCCAGCAGTTTAGAGCCAGGGCCTAACTATGGCTACACCTTC.

The chain combines TRBV19 with TRBJ1-1; D gene uncertain. This CDR3 region has 17 residues. Germline V lookup: CDR1 LNHDA, CDR2 SQIVND (reference sequence). V was trimmed by 7 bases and J by 2 bases, leaving 23 bases between them. This CDR3 reads CASTPPSTGSPNTEAFF. The CDR3 DNA is TGTGCCAGTACCCCTCCCTCGACGGGGAGCCCAAACACTGAAGCTTTCTTT.

The chain links TRBV10-1 to TRBJ1-5; tentatively, D is TRBD1 (6 bases). The germline CDR1 and CDR2 sequences are WNHNN and SYGVQD (reference sequence). V lost 5 bases, J lost 5 bases, and 10 bases lay in between. The CDR3 has 13 residues. CDR3 nucleotide sequence: TGCGCCAGCAGTAAGCACAGGGATCAGCCCCAGCATTTT. This translates into CASSKHRDQPQHF.

This clone was seen more than once but under ten times. The chain employs TRBV7-6 and TRBJ1-1; no reliable D call. The CDR3 spans 14 residues. In germline, CDR1 is SGHVS, CDR2 FNYEAQ. V was trimmed by 1 base and J by 1 base, leaving 7 bases between them. The CDR3 loop is CASSLGQSNTEAFF. The CDR3 DNA reads as TGTGCCAGCAGCTTAGGGCAGTCGAACACTGAAGCTTTCTTT.

The genes are TRBV6-6 and TRBJ1-1; 8 nucleotides match TRBD1. Trimming cost V 6 bases and J 4 bases; bases outside gene matches: 10. In germline, CDR1 is MNHNY, CDR2 SVGAGI (reference sequence). This CDR3 comprises 15 residues. CDR3 in amino acids: CASRLRQGQVTEAFF. The CDR3 nucleotides are TGTGCCAGCAGACTAAGACAGGGGCAGGTCACTGAAGCTTTCTTT.

The genes are TRBV2 and TRBJ2-5, with 7 bases lining up with TRBD1. The CDR3 spans 13 residues. CDR1 is SNHLY and CDR2 is FYNNEI in the germline V gene. Trimming cost V 4 bases and J 3 bases; bases outside gene matches: 2. The CDR3: CASSGQGEETQYF. CDR3 bases: TGTGCCAGCAGTGGACAGGGAGAAGAGACCCAGTACTTC.

The gene calls are TRBV5-6 and TRBJ2-7, with 10 bases identical to TRBD2. The germline gives CDR1 SGHDT, CDR2 YYEEEE. V lost 1 base and J lost 0; bases outside the gene matches: 4. There are 16 residues in the CDR3. The CDR3 sequence: CASSLLAGERSYEQYF. The CDR3 nucleotides are TGTGCCAGCAGCTTGCTAGCGGGGGAACGCTCCTACGAGCAGTACTTC.

This CDR3 is CASSPTWGTGVNYGYTF. CDR3 DNA: TGTGCCAGCTCACCGACCTGGGGGACAGGTGTAAACTATGGCTACACCTTC. V usage is TRBV18 and J usage is TRBJ1-2, with 8 bases that match TRBD1. This CDR3 contains 17 residues. V lost 3 bases, J lost 2 bases, and 11 bases stayed unmatched. Germline lookup yields CDR1 KGHSH and CDR2 LQKENI. The variable domain in full, with the rest retrieved from reference TRBV18 and TRBJ1-2, is NAGVMQNPRHLVRRRGQEARLRCSPMKGHSHVYWYRQLPEEGLKFMVYLQKENIIDESGMPKERFSAEFPKEGPSILRIQQVVRGDSAAYFCASSPTWGTGVNYGYTFGSGTRLTVV.

The chain links TRBV6-6 to TRBJ2-3; TRBD1 matches at 9 bases. Germline lookup yields CDR1 MNHNY and CDR2 SVGAGI (reference sequence). The length of the CDR3 is 16 residues. V shed 6 bases and J 1 base; nucleotides not matched to a gene: 8. The CDR3 here is CASSPPRTGGTDTQYF. CDR3 bases: TGTGCCAGCAGCCCCCCAAGGACAGGGGGCACAGATACGCAGTATTTT.

The V and J genes are TRBV6-5 and TRBJ1-3; possible D gene TRBD1, 5 bases. Germline CDR1 MNHEY, CDR2 SVGAGI. The CDR3 covers 16 residues. V lost 0 bases to trimming and J lost 0 bases, with 9 bases between them. CDR3 protein: CASSYSGPDSGNTIYF. CDR3 DNA sequence: TGTGCCAGCAGTTACTCGGGGCCTGACTCTGGAAACACCATATATTTT.

This clone occurred once. The chain has TRBV4-1 and TRBJ1-1; D possibly corresponds to TRBD1 (6 bases). In germline, CDR1 is MGHRA, CDR2 YSYEKL. The length of the CDR3 is 18 residues. Trimming took 4 bases from V and 0 from J, leaving 21 bases between them. For the CDR3, the DNA is TGCGCCAGCAGCCTTGGATTGACAGGTGCTTATATGAACACTGAAGCTTTCTTT. It is translated as CASSLGLTGAYMNTEAFF.

This chain joins TRBV2 and TRBJ1-5; D unresolved. Deletions cut 2 bases from V and 7 bases from J, with 15 bases between. This CDR3 contains 15 residues. Germline loops: CDR1 SNHLY, CDR2 FYNNEI. This chain's CDR3 is CASSERTGSGQPQHF. As DNA, the CDR3 is TGTGCCAGCAGTGAAAGGACGGGATCTGGCCAGCCCCAGCATTTT. The complete variable domain, with remaining parts taken from reference TRBV2 and TRBJ1-5, reads EPEVTQTPSHQVTQMGQEVILRCVPISNHLYFYWYRQILGQKVEFLVSFYNNEISEKSEIFDDQFSVERPDGSNFTLKIRSTKLEDSAMYFCASSERTGSGQPQHFGDGTRLSIL.